These 11 T cell receptor beta chains came from one sample sequenced in a study of blood T cell repertoires in COVID-19. Measured with immunoSEQ multiplex PCR; TCRdb has only the in-frame clones, and not every one. Of about 76,000 clones in the sample, roughly 80% were seen once. The sequenced sample consisted of peripheral blood. These receptors were taken from a woman aged 55-70 years with acute or convalescent COVID-19.

The rearrangement links TRBV9 to TRBJ1-3; D is ambiguous. Trimming shortened V by 3 bases and J by 1 base, and 8 bases separated the two germline ends. Looked up from germline, CDR1 is SGDLS and CDR2 is YYNGEE. The CDR3 sequence is 14 residues long. CDR3 nucleotide sequence: TGTGCCAGCAGCGGTGGTGCGTCTGGAAACACCATATATTTT. Translating it yields CASSGGASGNTIYF.

V usage is TRBV24-1 and J usage is TRBJ2-7, with 9 bases lining up with TRBD1. CDR3 length: 14 amino acids. CDR1 is KGHDR, CDR2 SFDVKD, per germline. The junction had 9 bases not matched to a gene; V was cut back by 6 bases and J by 7 bases. The CDR3 loop reads CATSTTQGAGEQYF. The CDR3 DNA reads TGTGCCACCAGTACCACACAGGGGGCGGGAGAGCAGTACTTC.

This clone has more than one count but fewer than ten. The chain joins TRBV20-1 to TRBJ1-2; 7 bases match TRBD1. There are 10 residues in the CDR3. V lost 5 bases and J lost 8; bases outside the gene matches: 2. Germline CDR1 reads DFQATT; CDR2 reads SNEGSKA (reference sequence). The CDR3 nucleotides read TGCAGTGCTGACAGGGACGGCTACACCTTC. It translates to CSADRDGYTF.

The chain employs TRBV7-3 and TRBJ2-3, with 10 bases matching TRBD1. With 3 bases clipped from V and 2 bases from J, the junction kept 2 bases outside the gene matches. The CDR3 runs 15 residues. Looked up from germline, CDR1 is SGHTA and CDR2 is FQGTGA. The CDR3: CASSFDRGHTDTQYF. As DNA, the CDR3 is TGTGCCAGCAGCTTCGACAGGGGGCACACAGATACGCAGTATTTT.

The V and J genes are TRBV3-1 (or the pseudogene TRBV3-2) and TRBJ1-4; D perhaps matches TRBD1 (6 bases). Per germline, CDR1 LGHDT and CDR2 YNNKEL (reference sequence). This CDR3 is built from 14 residues. Between the trimmed V and J ends, which lost 4 bases and 10 bases, there was a span of 16 bases. The CDR3 region is CASSPSGAHGKLFF. The CDR3 DNA is TGTGCCAGCAGCCCTTCAGGGGCCCACGGAAAACTGTTTTTT.

This chain connects TRBV5-1 to TRBJ1-2; 8 positions match TRBD1. The junction had 5 bases not matched to a gene; V was cut back by 2 bases and J by 5 bases. The CDR3 consists of 14 residues. The germline V gene encodes CDR1 SGHRS and CDR2 YFSETQ. For the CDR3, the DNA is TGCGCCAGCAGCTTCGGACAGGGTCATTATGGCTACACCTTC. This gives the protein CASSFGQGHYGYTF.

This clone was seen a single time. CDR3 nucleotide sequence: TGTGCCAGTAGTATCCAGACAGGGGAGGACTATGGCTACACCTTC. Its translation: CASSIQTGEDYGYTF. V and J are TRBV19 and TRBJ1-2, with TRBD1 matching over 8 bases. Germline CDR1 reads LNHDA; CDR2 reads SQIVND (reference sequence). The CDR3 has 15 amino acids. The junction had 6 bases not matched to a gene; V was cut back by 3 bases and J by 3 bases.

This clone was seen a single time. The junction shows a germline mismatch at one end, possibly a read error. As DNA, the CDR3 is TGTGCAATCAGCGCTAGCGGGGGGTTGAATGAGCAGTTCTTC. It codes for CAISASGGLNEQFF. The V and J genes are TRBV10-3 and TRBJ2-1; 11 nucleotides agree with TRBD2. Germline CDR1 is ENHRY and CDR2 is SYGVKD. CDR3 length equals 14 residues.

The chain links TRBV10-3 to TRBJ2-4; D call uncertain. CDR3 size: 15 residues. The germline gives CDR1 ENHRY, CDR2 SYGVKD. Trimming took 2 bases from V and 2 from J, leaving 10 bases between them. The DNA of the CDR3 is TGTGCCATCAGTGAGGTCGCAGTTTCCAAAAACATTCAGTACTTC. It translates to CAISEVAVSKNIQYF.

This chain's CDR3 is CASSFVGNTIYF. The CDR3 DNA follows: TGTGCCAGTAGTTTCGTTGGAAACACCATATATTTT. The V gene is TRBV19, the J gene TRBJ1-3; no clear D. Germline CDR1 LNHDA, CDR2 SQIVND (reference sequence). V was shortened by 5 bases and J by 3 bases, with 5 bases between the two germline ends. This CDR3 has 12 residues. Full variable domain (remainder filled in from reference TRBV19 and TRBJ1-3): DGGITQSPKYLFRKEGQNVTLSCEQNLNHDAMYWYRQDPGQGLRLIYYSQIVNDFQKGDIAEGYSVSREKKESFPLTVTSAQKNPTAFYLCASSFVGNTIYFGEGSWLTVV.

This chain links TRBV6-5 with TRBJ2-7; D not resolved. Germline V gives CDR1 MNHEY, CDR2 SVGAGI. The CDR3 extends over 13 amino acids. Trimming removed 6 bases at V and 2 bases at J, with 11 bases between. CDR3 protein: CASRFGFTYEQYV. In DNA form, the CDR3 reads TGTGCCAGCAGGTTCGGGTTTACCTACGAGCAGTACGTC.